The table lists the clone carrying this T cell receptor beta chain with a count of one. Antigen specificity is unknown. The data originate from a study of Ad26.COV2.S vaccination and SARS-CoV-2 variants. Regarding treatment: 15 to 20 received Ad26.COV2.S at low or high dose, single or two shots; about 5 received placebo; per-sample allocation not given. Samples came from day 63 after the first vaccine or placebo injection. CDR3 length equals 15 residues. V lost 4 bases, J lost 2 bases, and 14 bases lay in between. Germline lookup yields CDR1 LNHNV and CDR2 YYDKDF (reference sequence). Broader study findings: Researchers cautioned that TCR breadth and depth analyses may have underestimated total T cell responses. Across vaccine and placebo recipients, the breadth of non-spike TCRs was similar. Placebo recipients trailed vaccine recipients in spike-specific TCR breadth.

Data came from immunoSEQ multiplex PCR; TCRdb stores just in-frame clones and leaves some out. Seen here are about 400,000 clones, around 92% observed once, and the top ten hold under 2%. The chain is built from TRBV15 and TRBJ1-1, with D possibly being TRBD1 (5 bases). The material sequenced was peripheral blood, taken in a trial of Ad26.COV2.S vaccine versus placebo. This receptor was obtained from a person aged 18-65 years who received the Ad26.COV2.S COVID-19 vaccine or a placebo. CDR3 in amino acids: CATSKTVRQNTEAFF. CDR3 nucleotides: TGTGCCACCAGCAAGACAGTGCGACAAAACACTGAAGCTTTCTTT.